This T cell receptor beta chain was identified during a study of blood T cell repertoires in COVID-19. Overall study context: Whether acute or convalescent, the COVID-19 samples came from the United States, Italy and Spain. PBMCs, B-cell-depleted T cells, or T cells provided the cDNA or gDNA that made up the material.

CDR3 length: 15 residues. How the authors handled the data: Estimates of nucleated cell counts were drawn from the amplification of reference gene primers. The data were produced by immunoSEQ multiplex PCR, yet TCRdb's version contains in-frame clones alone and is incomplete. That table furnishes V, J and clone size, whereas the DNA furnished D and trimming. Here the sample spans some 220,000 clones, more than 65% being singletons. Sequencing was performed on peripheral blood. This receptor was taken from a woman aged 25 to 45 who had recovered from COVID-19. This chain connects TRBV12-1 to TRBJ1-1. TRBV12-1 is flagged as a pseudogene. DNA for the CDR3: TGTGCCAGCAGCCCGTGGGAGGGAGCGAACACTGAAGCTTTCTTT. This translates into CASSPWEGANTEAFF.